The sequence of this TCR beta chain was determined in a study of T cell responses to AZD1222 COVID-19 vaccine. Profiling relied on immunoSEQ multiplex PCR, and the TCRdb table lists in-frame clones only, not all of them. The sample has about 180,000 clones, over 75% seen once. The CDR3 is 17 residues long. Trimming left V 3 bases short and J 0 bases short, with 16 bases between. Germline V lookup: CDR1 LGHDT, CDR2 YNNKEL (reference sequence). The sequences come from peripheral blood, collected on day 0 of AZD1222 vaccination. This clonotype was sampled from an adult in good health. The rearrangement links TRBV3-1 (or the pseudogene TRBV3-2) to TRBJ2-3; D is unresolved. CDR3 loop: CASSQLFWGFSTDTQYF. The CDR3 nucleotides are TGTGCCAGCAGCCAGTTATTCTGGGGATTCAGCACAGATACGCAGTATTTT.